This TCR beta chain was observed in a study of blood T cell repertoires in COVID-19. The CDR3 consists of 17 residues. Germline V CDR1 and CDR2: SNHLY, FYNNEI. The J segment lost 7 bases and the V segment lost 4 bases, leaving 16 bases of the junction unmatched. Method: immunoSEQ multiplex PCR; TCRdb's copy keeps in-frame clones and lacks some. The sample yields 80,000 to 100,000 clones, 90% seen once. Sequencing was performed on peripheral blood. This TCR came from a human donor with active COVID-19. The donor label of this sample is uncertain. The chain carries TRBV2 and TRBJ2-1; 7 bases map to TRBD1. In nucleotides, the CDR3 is TGTGCCAGCAGTGCGCAACGACAGGGCTACTTGGGGAATGAGCAGTTCTTC. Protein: CASSAQRQGYLGNEQFF.